The subject of this entry is one TCR beta chain. Antigen: not known. This sample was included in a study of CD8+ T cells in alopecia areata. Study-wide context: For 6 to 18 months, tofacitinib was taken, and 6 months off drug followed.

Extracted RNA was reverse transcribed into cDNA, the sequencing template. Assay used: immunoSEQ multiplex PCR; TCRdb lists only in-frame clones, some missing. This table has more than 100,000 clones, approximately 58% appearing once. The sorting of PBMCs gave CD4+ and CD8+ T cells. Study results and limitations: Mouse data revealed clearer TCR sharing than patient data did, a gap possibly tied to HLA.

Germline V CDR1 and CDR2: MNHEY, SMNVEV (reference sequence). V lost 5 bases, J lost 6 bases, and 16 bases stayed unmatched. The CDR3 loop spans 18 amino acids. The receptor was isolated from a human donor with alopecia areata. Source: CD4+ T cells sorted from blood, taken at week 0. The rearrangement uses TRBV27 and TRBJ2-5, with 12 nucleotides matching TRBD1. The CDR3 DNA reads as TGTGCCAGCAGTGCGCCCCCCTCCGGGACAGGGGGCGGAAAGACCCAGTACTTC. It encodes CASSAPPSGTGGGKTQYF.